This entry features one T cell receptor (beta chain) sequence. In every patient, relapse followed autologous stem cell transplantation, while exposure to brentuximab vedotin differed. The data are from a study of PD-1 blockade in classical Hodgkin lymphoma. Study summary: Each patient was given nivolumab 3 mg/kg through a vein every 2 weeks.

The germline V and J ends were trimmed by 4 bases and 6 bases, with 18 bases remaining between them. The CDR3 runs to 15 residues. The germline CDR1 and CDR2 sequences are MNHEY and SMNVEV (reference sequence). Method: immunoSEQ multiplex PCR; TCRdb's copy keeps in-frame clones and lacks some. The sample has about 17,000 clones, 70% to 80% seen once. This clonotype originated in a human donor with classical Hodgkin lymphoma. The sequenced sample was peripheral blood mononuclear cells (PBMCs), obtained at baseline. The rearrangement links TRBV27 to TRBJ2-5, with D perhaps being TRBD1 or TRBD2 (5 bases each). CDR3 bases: TGTGCCAGCAGTTGGGACGGACGTCTCCAGAAGACCCAGTACTTC. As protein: CASSWDGRLQKTQYF.